The source of this T cell receptor (beta chain) is a study of T-cell memory formation after mild COVID-19 (dated by TCRdb to 2020 to 2023). About the investigation overall: Most TCR sequence clusters were specific to one of the two donors. Two young, previously healthy adult volunteers, one female and one male, were included in the cohort. In two donors, T-cell clones that expanded and contracted after mild COVID-19 were followed by sequencing TCRalpha and TCRbeta repertoires longitudinally.

On the study overall, not on this receptor specifically: SARS-CoV-2 specificity of the second-wave clones peaking on day 37 was not confirmed. Contracting CD4+ clones turned up mainly in the CM and EM memory subsets, whereas EMRA was where CD8+ clones were enriched. Only two mild cases were covered in the study, and larger cohorts including severe cases with pre-infection samples were considered necessary. Some responding clones were found in pre-infection memory, which suggests that pre-existing cross-reactive memory T cells took part in the SARS-CoV-2 response. From day 15 to 85, contracting clones showed balanced CD4/CD8 phenotypes, whereas a second wave of clones that expanded from day 15 to 37 leaned towards CD4+.

PBMCs were isolated by Ficoll-Paque density gradient centrifugation. Sequencing took place on an Illumina NovaSeq 6000. TCRalpha and TCRbeta cDNA libraries were constructed by 5'RACE with constant-segment primers, with sample barcodes and unique molecular identifiers being introduced. RNA was extracted from every sample with Trizol reagent. Amplification of the libraries took two PCR steps, and the second step added a second sample barcode plus Illumina TruSeq adapters. Sequencing of libraries was performed on an Illumina NovaSeq with 2 x 150 bp paired-end reads. The authors' analysis ran thus. Demultiplexing of reads and collapsing into UMI-guided consensus sequences were performed with migec v1.2.7. With mixcr v2.1.11, UMI consensuses were aligned to TRA and TRB V and J templates and assembled into clonotypes. Expanded or contracted clonotypes were those called significant by both edgeR and NoisET, with noise models trained on biological replicates. edgeR calls used a false discovery rate-adjusted p below 0.01 and a log2 fold-change threshold of 1. PCA with hierarchical clustering of max-normalized trajectories of the 1000 most abundant clonotypes was used as exploratory dynamics analysis. The CD4 or CD8 phenotype of responding clones was assigned using the separately sequenced CD4+ and CD8+ repertoires. The public sequencing data were trimmed at Q25 with fastp and processed into clonotypes with MiXCR by TCRdb, which kept only in-frame beta chains. Duplicate CDR3 protein sequences are folded into a single record with the most common DNA and genes. TCRdb, not the authors, supplied the V and J calls. For this sample the table gives about 400,000 distinct CDR3 sequences, of which roughly an eighth were detected only once. The ten largest clonotypes hold under 25% of the sample.

Trimming at the junction amounts to 7 bases on V and 3 bases on J, and the germline ends lie 15 bases apart. CDR1 and CDR2, per the germline V gene (reference sequence), are SEHNR and FQNEAQ. Counted from cysteine to phenylalanine, this CDR3 has 15 amino acids. Just the 45-base CDR3 DNA is kept, in frame starting at base 1. This clonotype occurred a few times. Which antigen it targets is not known. Base qualities are missing; no much larger clone stands one base away. The sample was PBMCs or a T cell subset sorted from them (not recorded which). This receptor chain uses TRBV7-9 and TRBJ1-4; the D gene is perhaps TRBD1, from 5 matching bases. This TCR was sampled from a man between 18 and 29 years old who had mild COVID-19 (a few samples of this study predate the infection). The sample titles of this study are shuffled in the database, so cell type and time point are left out; the donor was told from shared clones. The CDR3 corresponds to CASTPSGGSNEKLFF. The sequenced DNA is TGTGCCAGCACCCCTAGCGGGGGATCTAATGAAAAACTGTTTTTT.